The 13 T cell receptor beta chains below were found in one sample sequenced in a study of CD8+ T cells in alopecia areata. The treatment denotes: oral pan-JAK inhibitor, 5-10 mg twice daily. Reverse transcription of extracted RNA yielded cDNA, which provided the sequencing template. The data were produced by immunoSEQ multiplex PCR, yet TCRdb's version contains in-frame clones alone and is incomplete. This table has 160,000 or so clones, about two thirds appearing once. This specimen was CD4+ T cells sorted from blood, taken at week 4, from a patient treated with tofacitinib. These TCRs come from a human donor with alopecia areata.

The CDR3 DNA sequence: TGTGCCAGTAGTACCCTGGCCTCCGGGGAGACCCAGTACTTC. It encodes CASSTLASGETQYF. V and J are TRBV19 and TRBJ2-5, with D hard to call. Between the trimmed V and J ends, which lost 4 bases and 5 bases, there was a span of 14 bases. The CDR3 is 14 amino acids. The germline V gene encodes CDR1 LNHDA and CDR2 SQIVND (reference sequence).

The V call is TRBV7-9, the J call TRBJ2-6; no reliable D call. Between the trimmed V and J ends, which lost 7 bases and 1 base, there was a span of 17 bases. This CDR3 is built from 17 residues. Germline-derived CDR1 and CDR2 are SEHNR and FQNEAQ (reference sequence). For the CDR3, the DNA is TGTGCCAGCACCCCTGGCAGGCTGGAGTCTGGGGCCAACGTCCTGACTTTC. Its protein product is CASTPGRLESGANVLTF.

V usage is TRBV11-1 and J usage is TRBJ1-2; TRBD1 matches at 9 bases. This CDR3 contains 14 residues. The germline gives CDR1 SGHAT, CDR2 FQDESV (reference sequence). V dropped 4 bases and J dropped 2; count of bases not matched to a gene: 2. In DNA, the CDR3 is TGTGCCAGCAGCTCGGGACAGGGAAACTATGGCTACACCTTC. It yields the protein CASSSGQGNYGYTF.

The rearrangement joins TRBV2 to TRBJ1-5; D not certain. V lost 3 bases and J 5 bases, leaving 2 bases between the germline ends. Germline values: CDR1 SNHLY, CDR2 FYNNEI. This CDR3 has 11 amino acids. The CDR3 protein is CASSDDQPQHF. The CDR3 DNA reads TGTGCCAGCAGTGATGATCAGCCCCAGCATTTT. The full variable domain, rest sourced from reference TRBV2 and TRBJ1-5, is EPEVTQTPSHQVTQMGQEVILRCVPISNHLYFYWYRQILGQKVEFLVSFYNNEISEKSEIFDDQFSVERPDGSNFTLKIRSTKLEDSAMYFCASSDDQPQHFGDGTRLSIL.

J is TRBJ2-1 and V is TRBV4-1; D is tentatively TRBD1 or TRBD2 (5 bases each). The CDR3 runs to 18 residues. Germline V lookup: CDR1 MGHRA, CDR2 YSYEKL. Trimming cost V 0 bases and J 0 bases, with 15 bases left between them. CDR3 protein: CASSQDGGTYSSYNEQFF. CDR3 coding DNA: TGCGCCAGCAGCCAAGATGGGGGTACTTATAGCTCCTACAATGAGCAGTTCTTC.

The chain employs TRBV5-1 and TRBJ2-1; possible D gene TRBD2, 5 bases. The V and J ends lost 2 bases and 6 bases respectively, with 9 bases between them. The V gene's germline CDR1 is SGHRS and CDR2 YFSETQ. There are 13 residues in the CDR3. CDR3 in DNA: TGCGCCAGCAGCTTATCCCGGGGCAATGAGCAGTTCTTC. It translates to CASSLSRGNEQFF.

The table lists this clone with a few counts. The rearrangement links TRBV30 to TRBJ2-5; no firm D call. CDR1 is GTSNPN and CDR2 is SVGIG in the germline V gene (reference sequence). The CDR3 has 12 residues. Between the trimmed V and J ends, which lost 2 bases and 5 bases, there was a span of 9 bases. The CDR3 DNA sequence: TGTGCCTGGAGTCCCGGGTTCGAGACCCAGTACTTC. It is translated as CAWSPGFETQYF.

The genes are TRBV29-1 and TRBJ2-7; 8 bases are shared with TRBD2. Per germline, CDR1 SQVTM and CDR2 ANQGSEA. J was trimmed by 2 bases and V by 7 bases; bases with no gene match: 4. The CDR3 is 12 amino acids. The CDR3 DNA sequence: TGCAGCGCTTCGGGGGGGCCCTACGAGCAGTACTTC. The encoded protein is CSASGGPYEQYF.

The chain links TRBV13 to TRBJ2-1; D is possibly TRBD1 or TRBD2 (6 bases each). Trimming removed 0 bases at V and 8 bases at J, with 8 bases between. CDR3 length: 13 residues. The germline V gene has CDR1 PRHDT and CDR2 FYEKMQ (reference sequence). The CDR3 region is CASSLGGGYEQFF. In nucleotides, the CDR3 is TGTGCCAGCAGCTTAGGAGGGGGGTATGAGCAGTTCTTC.

This clone was recorded once. The chain is built from TRBV19 and TRBJ1-2; TRBD1 might be the D (5 bases). The CDR3 loop spans 13 amino acids. CDR1 is LNHDA and CDR2 is SQIVND in the germline V gene (reference sequence). Trimming took 4 bases from V and 4 from J, leaving 10 bases between them. CDR3 sequence reads: CASSNPGIYGYTF. The DNA for the CDR3 is TGTGCCAGTAGTAATCCAGGGATCTATGGCTACACCTTC.

The chain employs TRBV5-1 and TRBJ1-5; 7 bases line up with TRBD1. The length of the CDR3 is 15 residues. V lost 0 bases to trimming and J lost 7 bases; unmatched junction nucleotides: 7. The germline V gene has CDR1 SGHRS and CDR2 YFSETQ. As DNA, the CDR3 is TGCGCCAGCAGCTTGGAACAGGGGCCGACCCAGCCCCAGCATTTT. Its translation: CASSLEQGPTQPQHF.

V gene TRBV20-1 combines with J gene TRBJ2-5; unclear D gene. Trimming shortened V by 6 bases and J by 2 bases, and 7 bases separated the two germline ends. The CDR3 loop spans 11 amino acids. Per germline, CDR1 DFQATT and CDR2 SNEGSKA (reference sequence). CDR3 DNA: TGCAGTGCGGAACAGCAAGAGACCCAGTACTTC. Its protein is CSAEQQETQYF.

The chain has TRBV2 and TRBJ2-7; D remains unclear. Trimming shortened V by 3 bases and J by 2 bases, and 8 bases separated the two germline ends. The germline V gene encodes CDR1 SNHLY and CDR2 FYNNEI. The length of the CDR3 is 13 residues. This CDR3 is CASSDRPPYEQYF. In nucleotides, the CDR3 is TGTGCCAGCAGTGACAGGCCTCCCTACGAGCAGTACTTC. Complete variable domain (other parts from reference TRBV2 and TRBJ2-7): EPEVTQTPSHQVTQMGQEVILRCVPISNHLYFYWYRQILGQKVEFLVSFYNNEISEKSEIFDDQFSVERPDGSNFTLKIRSTKLEDSAMYFCASSDRPPYEQYFGPGTRLTVT.